The sequence of this T cell receptor beta chain was determined in a study of blood T cell repertoires in COVID-19. Study-wide background: There were acute and convalescent COVID-19 samples, and they came from the United States, Italy and Spain. T cells, B-cell-depleted T cells, or PBMCs supplied cDNA or gDNA.

This clone came up once. In the original analysis: The authors estimated nucleated cell counts from reference gene primer amplification. Here immunoSEQ multiplex PCR was the method, and the copy in TCRdb shows in-frame clones only, minus some. V, J and clone size are those of that table, while D and trimming were read from the DNA. The data contain around 300,000 clones, roughly nine tenths of them singletons. Per the germline V gene, CDR1 is SQVTM and CDR2 is ANQGSEA. The CDR3 is 12 residues long. V was clipped by 4 bases and J by 9 bases, with 15 bases between them. The source is a man younger than 30 with active or convalescent COVID-19. V gene TRBV29-1 combines with J gene TRBJ1-2; tentative D call: TRBD1 (5 bases). Source material: peripheral blood. CDR3 DNA sequence: TGCAGCGTTGTAGAGTCAGGGCTCAGCTACACCTTC. As protein: CSVVESGLSYTF.